This T cell receptor (beta chain) was captured by sequencing in a study of control samples from healthy donors and cancer patients. Libraries were prepared by immunoSEQ multiplex PCR; TCRdb keeps only in-frame clonotypes and omits some of them. The sample yields 110,000 to 150,000 clones, 75% to 90% seen once. Between the trimmed V and J ends, which lost 4 bases and 3 bases, there was a span of 13 bases. Germline CDR1 reads MNHEY; CDR2 reads SVGAGI. CDR3 length equals 15 residues. V is TRBV6-5 and J is TRBJ1-3, with D possibly being TRBD1 (6 bases). Sequencing was carried out using blood. The clonotype originates from a man in his thirties or forties in good health. Here the CDR3 DNA reads TGTGCCAGCAGTTCCCCAGGAGGGGGTGGAAACACCATATATTTT. It yields the protein CASSSPGGGGNTIYF.